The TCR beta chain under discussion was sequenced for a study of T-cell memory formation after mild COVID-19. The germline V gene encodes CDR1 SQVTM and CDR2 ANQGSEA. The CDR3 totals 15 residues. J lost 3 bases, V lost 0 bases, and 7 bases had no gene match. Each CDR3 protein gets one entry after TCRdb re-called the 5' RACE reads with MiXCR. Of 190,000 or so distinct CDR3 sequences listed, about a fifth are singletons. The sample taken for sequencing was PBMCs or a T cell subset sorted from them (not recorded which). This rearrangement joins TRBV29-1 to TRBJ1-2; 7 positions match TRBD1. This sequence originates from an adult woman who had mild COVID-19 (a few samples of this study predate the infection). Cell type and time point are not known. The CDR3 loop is CSVEDLEGAHYGYTF. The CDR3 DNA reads TGCAGCGTTGAAGATCTTGAGGGGGCTCACTATGGCTACACCTTC.